This record looks at one T cell receptor beta chain sequence and its context. Its antigen is not identified. This record belongs to a study of T cell repertoires in cytomegalovirus infection. On the study more broadly: Public TCR beta signatures were indicative of both CMV infection and a matching HLA type.

From the reads, TCRdb called clonotypes with MiXCR, one entry per CDR3 protein. The table lists around 570,000 distinct CDR3 sequences, 40% of them singletons. Germline CDR1 is SGHAT and CDR2 is FQNNGV. The V gene lost 4 bases and the J gene lost 10 bases, with 10 bases spanning the gap. This CDR3 comprises 12 residues. The TCR was taken from a human donor in good health (CMV status not recorded). Some clones in this sample may be carry-over from other donors' samples. The V call is TRBV11-2, the J call TRBJ2-2; TRBD1 or TRBD2 may be the D gene (5 bases each). The sequencing used cultured PBMCs, collected from culture after CMV antigen stimulation. The CDR3 here is CASSYQGEELFF. The CDR3 bases are TGTGCCAGCAGCTACCAGGGAGAGGAGCTGTTTTTT.